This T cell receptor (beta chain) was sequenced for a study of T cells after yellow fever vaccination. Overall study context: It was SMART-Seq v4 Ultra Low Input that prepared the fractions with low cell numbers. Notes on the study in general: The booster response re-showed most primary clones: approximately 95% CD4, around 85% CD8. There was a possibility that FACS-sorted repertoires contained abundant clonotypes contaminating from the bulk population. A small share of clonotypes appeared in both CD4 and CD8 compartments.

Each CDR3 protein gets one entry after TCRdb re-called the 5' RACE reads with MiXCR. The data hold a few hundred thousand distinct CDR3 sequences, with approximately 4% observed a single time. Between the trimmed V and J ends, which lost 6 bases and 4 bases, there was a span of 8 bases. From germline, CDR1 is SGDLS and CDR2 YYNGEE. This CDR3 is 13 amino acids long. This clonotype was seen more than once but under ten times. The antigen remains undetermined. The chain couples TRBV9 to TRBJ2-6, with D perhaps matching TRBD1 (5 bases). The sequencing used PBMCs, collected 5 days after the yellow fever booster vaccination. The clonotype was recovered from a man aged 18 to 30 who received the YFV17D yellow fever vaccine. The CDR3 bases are TGTGCCAGCACAGGGTCGGGGGCCAACGTCCTGACTTTC. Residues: CASTGSGANVLTF.